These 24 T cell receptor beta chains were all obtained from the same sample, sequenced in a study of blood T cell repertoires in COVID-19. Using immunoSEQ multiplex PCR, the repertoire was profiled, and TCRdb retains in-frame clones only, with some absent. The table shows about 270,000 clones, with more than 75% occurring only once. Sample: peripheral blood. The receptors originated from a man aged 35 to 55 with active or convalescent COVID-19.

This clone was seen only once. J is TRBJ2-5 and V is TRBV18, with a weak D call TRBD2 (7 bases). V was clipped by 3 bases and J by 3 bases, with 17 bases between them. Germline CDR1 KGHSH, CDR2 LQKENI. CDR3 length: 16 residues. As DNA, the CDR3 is TGTGCCAGCTCACCCTCCCTAGGGGGGGCAGAAGAGACCCAGTACTTC. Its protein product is CASSPSLGGAEETQYF.

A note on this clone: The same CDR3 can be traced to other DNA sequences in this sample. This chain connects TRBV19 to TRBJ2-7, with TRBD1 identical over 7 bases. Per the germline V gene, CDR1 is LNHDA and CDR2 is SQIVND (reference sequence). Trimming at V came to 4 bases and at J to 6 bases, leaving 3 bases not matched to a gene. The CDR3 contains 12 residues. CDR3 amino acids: CASSNRGGEQYF. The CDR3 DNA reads TGTGCCAGTAGTAACAGGGGCGGCGAGCAGTACTTC.

DNA for the CDR3: TGTGCCAGCTTGGCAGGGGATACCTACGAGCAGTACTTC. Translating gives CASLAGDTYEQYF. J is TRBJ2-7 and V is TRBV6-5, with a weak D call TRBD1 (6 bases). This CDR3 contains 13 residues. Per the germline V gene, CDR1 is MNHEY and CDR2 is SVGAGI. The V gene lost 8 bases and the J gene lost 2 bases, with 13 bases spanning the gap.

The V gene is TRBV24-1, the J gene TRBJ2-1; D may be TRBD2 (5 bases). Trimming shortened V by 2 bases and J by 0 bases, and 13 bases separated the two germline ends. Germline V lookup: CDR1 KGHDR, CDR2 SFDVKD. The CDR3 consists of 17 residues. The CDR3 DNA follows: TGTGCCACCAGTGATTGGAGCGGATCTGGCTCCTACAATGAGCAGTTCTTC. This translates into CATSDWSGSGSYNEQFF.

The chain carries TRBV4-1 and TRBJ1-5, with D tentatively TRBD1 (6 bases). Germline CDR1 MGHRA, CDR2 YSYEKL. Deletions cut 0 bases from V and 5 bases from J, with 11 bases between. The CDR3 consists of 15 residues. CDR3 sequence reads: CASSQDDRTYQPQHF. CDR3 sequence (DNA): TGCGCCAGCAGCCAAGATGACAGGACTTATCAGCCCCAGCATTTT.

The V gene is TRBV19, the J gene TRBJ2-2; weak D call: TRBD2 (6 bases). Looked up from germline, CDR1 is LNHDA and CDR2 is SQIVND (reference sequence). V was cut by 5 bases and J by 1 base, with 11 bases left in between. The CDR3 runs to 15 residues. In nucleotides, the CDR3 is TGTGCCAGTAGTGCCGGGACTTGGAACACCGGGGAGCTGTTTTTT. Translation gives CASSAGTWNTGELFF.

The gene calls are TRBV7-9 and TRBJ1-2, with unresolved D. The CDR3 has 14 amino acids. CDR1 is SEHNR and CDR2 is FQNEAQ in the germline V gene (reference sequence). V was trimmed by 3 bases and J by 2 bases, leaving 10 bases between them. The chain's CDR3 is CASSFLGENYGYTF. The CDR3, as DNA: TGTGCCAGCAGCTTCCTCGGGGAGAACTATGGCTACACCTTC. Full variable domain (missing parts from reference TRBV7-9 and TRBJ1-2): DTGVSQNPRHKITKRGQNVTFRCDPISEHNRLYWYRQTLGQGPEFLTYFQNEAQLEKSRLLSDRFSAERPKGSFSTLEIQRTEQGDSAMYLCASSFLGENYGYTFGSGTRLTVV.

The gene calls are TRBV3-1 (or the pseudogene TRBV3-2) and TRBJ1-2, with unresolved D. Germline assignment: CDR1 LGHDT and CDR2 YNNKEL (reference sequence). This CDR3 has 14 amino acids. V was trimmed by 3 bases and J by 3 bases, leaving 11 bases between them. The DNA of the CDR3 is TGTGCCAGCAGCCAGGACCGAGGGTACTATGGCTACACCTTC. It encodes CASSQDRGYYGYTF.

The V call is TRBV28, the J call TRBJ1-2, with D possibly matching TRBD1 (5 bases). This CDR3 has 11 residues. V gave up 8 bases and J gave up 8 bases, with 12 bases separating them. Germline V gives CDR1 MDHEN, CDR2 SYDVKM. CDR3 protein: CASGAARGYTF. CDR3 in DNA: TGTGCCAGCGGGGCCGCGCGGGGCTACACCTTC.

CDR3 sequence reads: CASSVVAGAYGYTF. CDR3 DNA: TGTGCCAGCAGCGTAGTGGCAGGGGCCTATGGCTACACCTTC. The V gene is TRBV9, the J gene TRBJ1-2, with D possibly matching TRBD1 (6 bases). This CDR3 spans 14 amino acids. The ends were cut back, 0 bases at V and 4 bases at J, with 10 bases in the middle. Germline values: CDR1 SGDLS, CDR2 YYNGEE. Combining the CDR3 with reference TRBV9 and TRBJ1-2 gives the whole variable domain DSGVTQTPKHLITATGQRVTLRCSPRSGDLSVYWYQQSLDQGLQFLIQYYNGEERAKGNILERFSAQQFPDLHSELNLSSLELGDSALYFCASSVVAGAYGYTFGSGTRLTVV.

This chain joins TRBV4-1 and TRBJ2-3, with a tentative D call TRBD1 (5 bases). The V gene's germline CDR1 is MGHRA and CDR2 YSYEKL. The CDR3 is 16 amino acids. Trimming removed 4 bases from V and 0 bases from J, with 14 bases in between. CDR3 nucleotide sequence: TGCGCCAGCAGCCGGCAACAGGCACCTAGCACAGATACGCAGTATTTT. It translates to CASSRQQAPSTDTQYF.

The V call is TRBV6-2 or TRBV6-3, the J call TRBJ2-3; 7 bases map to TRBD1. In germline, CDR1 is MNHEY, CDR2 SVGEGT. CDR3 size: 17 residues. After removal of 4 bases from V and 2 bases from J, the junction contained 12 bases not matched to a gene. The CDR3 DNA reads TGTGCCAGCAGTTGGGACACCGGGACAGATAACACAGATACGCAGTATTTT. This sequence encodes CASSWDTGTDNTDTQYF.

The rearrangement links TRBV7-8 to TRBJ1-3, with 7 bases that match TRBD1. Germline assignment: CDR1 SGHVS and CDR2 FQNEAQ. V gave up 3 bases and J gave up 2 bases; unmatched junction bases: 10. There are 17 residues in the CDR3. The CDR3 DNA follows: TGTGCCAGCAGCTTTGTAATAACAGGGGACACTGGAAACACCATATATTTT. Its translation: CASSFVITGDTGNTIYF.

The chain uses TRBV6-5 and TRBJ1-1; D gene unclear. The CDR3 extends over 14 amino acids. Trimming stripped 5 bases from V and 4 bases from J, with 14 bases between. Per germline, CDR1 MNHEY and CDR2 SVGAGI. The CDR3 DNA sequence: TGTGCCAGCAGTAGACCGCACGCGGGCACTGAAGCTTTCTTT. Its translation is CASSRPHAGTEAFF.

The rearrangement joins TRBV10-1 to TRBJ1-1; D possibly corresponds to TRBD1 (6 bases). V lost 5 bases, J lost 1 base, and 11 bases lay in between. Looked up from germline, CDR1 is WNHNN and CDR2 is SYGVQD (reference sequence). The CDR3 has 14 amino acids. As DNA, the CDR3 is TGCGCCAGCAGTAAGGACAGATCGAACACTGAAGCTTTCTTT. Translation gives CASSKDRSNTEAFF.

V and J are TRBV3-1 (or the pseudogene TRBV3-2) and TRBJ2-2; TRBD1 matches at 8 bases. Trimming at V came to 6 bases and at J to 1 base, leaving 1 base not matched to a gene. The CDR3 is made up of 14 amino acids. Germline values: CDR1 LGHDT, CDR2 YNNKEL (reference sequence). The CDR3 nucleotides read TGTGCCAGCAGACAGGGGGTGAACACCGGGGAGCTGTTTTTT. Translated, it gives CASRQGVNTGELFF.

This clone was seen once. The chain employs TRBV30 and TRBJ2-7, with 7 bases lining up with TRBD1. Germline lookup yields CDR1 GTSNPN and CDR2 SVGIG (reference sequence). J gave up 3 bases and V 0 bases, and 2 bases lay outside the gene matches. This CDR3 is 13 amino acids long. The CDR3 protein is CAWSVAGGYEQYF. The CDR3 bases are TGTGCCTGGAGTGTGGCAGGGGGCTACGAGCAGTACTTC. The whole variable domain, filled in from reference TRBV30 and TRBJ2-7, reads SQTIHQWPATLVQPVGSPLSLECTVEGTSNPNLYWYRQAAGRGLQLLFYSVGIGQISSEVPQNLSASRPQDRQFILSSKKLLLSDSGFYLCAWSVAGGYEQYFGPGTRLTVT.

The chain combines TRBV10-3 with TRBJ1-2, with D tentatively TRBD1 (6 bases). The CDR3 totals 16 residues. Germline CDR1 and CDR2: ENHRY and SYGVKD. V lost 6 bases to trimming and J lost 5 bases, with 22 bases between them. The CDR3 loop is CAISDPGTILRYGYTF. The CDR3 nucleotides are TGTGCCATCAGCGACCCCGGGACAATTTTGCGATATGGCTACACCTTC.

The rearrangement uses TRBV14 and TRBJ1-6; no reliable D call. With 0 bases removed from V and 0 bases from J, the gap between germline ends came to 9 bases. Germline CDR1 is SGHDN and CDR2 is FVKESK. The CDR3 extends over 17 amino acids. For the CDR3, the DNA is TGTGCCAGCAGCCAAGATGGTTGGAGCTCCTATAATTCACCCCTCCACTTT. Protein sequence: CASSQDGWSSYNSPLHF.

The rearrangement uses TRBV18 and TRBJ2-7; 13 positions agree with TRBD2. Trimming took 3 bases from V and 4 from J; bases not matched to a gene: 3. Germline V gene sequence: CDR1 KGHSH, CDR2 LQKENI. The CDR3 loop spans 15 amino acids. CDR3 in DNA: TGTGCCAGCTCACCCGGGACTAGCGGGGATTACGAGCAGTACTTC. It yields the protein CASSPGTSGDYEQYF.

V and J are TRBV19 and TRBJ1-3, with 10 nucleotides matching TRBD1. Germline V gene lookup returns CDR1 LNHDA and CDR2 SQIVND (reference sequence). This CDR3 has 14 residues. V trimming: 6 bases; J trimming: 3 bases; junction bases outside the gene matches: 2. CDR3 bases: TGTGCCAGTAGGGGACAGGGGTATGGAAACACCATATATTTT. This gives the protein CASRGQGYGNTIYF.

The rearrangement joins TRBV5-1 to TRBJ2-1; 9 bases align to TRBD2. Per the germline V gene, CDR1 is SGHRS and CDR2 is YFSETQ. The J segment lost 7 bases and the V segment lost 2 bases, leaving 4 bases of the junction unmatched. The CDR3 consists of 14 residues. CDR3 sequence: CASSFRTSVNEQFF. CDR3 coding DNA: TGCGCCAGCAGCTTCAGGACTAGCGTTAATGAGCAGTTCTTC.

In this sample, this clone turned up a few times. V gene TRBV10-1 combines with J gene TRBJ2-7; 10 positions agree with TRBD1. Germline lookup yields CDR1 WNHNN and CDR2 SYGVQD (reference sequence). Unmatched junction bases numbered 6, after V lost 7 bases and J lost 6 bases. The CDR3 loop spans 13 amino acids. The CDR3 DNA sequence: TGCGCCAGCAACCGGGACAGGGGACGCGAGCAGTACTTC. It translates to CASNRDRGREQYF.

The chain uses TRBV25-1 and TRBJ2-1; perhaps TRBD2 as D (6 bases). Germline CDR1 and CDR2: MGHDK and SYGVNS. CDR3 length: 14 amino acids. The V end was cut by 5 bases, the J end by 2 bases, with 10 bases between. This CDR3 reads CASSLGGTYNEQFF. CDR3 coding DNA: TGTGCCAGCAGTCTCGGGGGAACCTACAATGAGCAGTTCTTC.